The clone carrying this T cell receptor beta chain was detected only a few times. This record belongs to a study of blood T cell repertoires in COVID-19. Study overall: T cells, B-cell-depleted T cells, or PBMCs supplied cDNA or gDNA.

Profiled with immunoSEQ multiplex PCR; TCRdb holds only in-frame clones, not every one. The table records fewer than 300,000 clones, more than 65% of them present only once. Trimming pared 3 bases from V and 9 bases from J, leaving 9 bases between. This CDR3 has 13 amino acids. The sample was peripheral blood. This clonotype originated in a woman under 30 with acute or convalescent COVID-19. This chain connects TRBV12-3 or TRBV12-4 to TRBJ1-6, with a possible D match to TRBD1 (6 bases). The DNA for the CDR3 is TGTGCCAGCAGTTTCGGGGGGGCTTCACCCCTCCACTTT. It yields the protein CASSFGGASPLHF.